The sequence of this T cell receptor (beta chain) was determined in a study of CD8 T cells in Susac syndrome. Overall study findings and caveats: Within Susac syndrome CD4+ T cell repertoires, clonal expansion was not evident.

RNA was extracted with the RNeasy kit, and a quantity of roughly 0.45 to 1 ug was reverse transcribed using random hexamers. An immunoSEQ multiplex PCR amplified TCR beta CDR3 over 54 Vbeta and 13 Jbeta. TCRdb reprocessed the immunoSEQ multiplex PCR reads via MiXCR and lists one record per CDR3 protein. In the table there are about 180,000 distinct CDR3 sequences, about 96% of which are singletons. V was clipped by 4 bases and J by 7 bases, with 14 bases between them. The CDR3 loop spans 13 amino acids. Germline assignment: CDR1 LGHDT and CDR2 YNNKEL (reference sequence). Negative isolation was applied to CD8+ and CD4+ T cells, and FACS enrichment was applied to TEMRA cells. A note on this clonotype: Its target is not known.

The sample was CD4+ T cells from PBMCs. The TCR was taken from a human donor with Susac syndrome. The chain recombines TRBV3-1 with TRBJ2-7, with D maybe TRBD2 (6 bases). The CDR3 coding sequence is TGTGCCAGCAGCCCCCGGGACTCGGGGGAGCAGTACGTC. It translates to CASSPRDSGEQYV.